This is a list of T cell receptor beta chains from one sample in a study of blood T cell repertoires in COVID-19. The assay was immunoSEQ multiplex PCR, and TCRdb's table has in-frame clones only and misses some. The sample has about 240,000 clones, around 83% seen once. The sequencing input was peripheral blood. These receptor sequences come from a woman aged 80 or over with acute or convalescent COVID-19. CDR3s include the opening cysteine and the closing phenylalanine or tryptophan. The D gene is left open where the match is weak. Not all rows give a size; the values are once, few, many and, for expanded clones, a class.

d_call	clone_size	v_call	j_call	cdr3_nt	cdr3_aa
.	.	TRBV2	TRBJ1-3	TGTGCCAGCAGCGCGAGGGGACTCGGAAACACCATATATTTT	CASSARGLGNTIYF
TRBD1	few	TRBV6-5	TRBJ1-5	TGTGCCAGCAGTCTGGGGACAGGGAATTATCAGCCCCAGCATTTT	CASSLGTGNYQPQHF
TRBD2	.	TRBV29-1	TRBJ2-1	TGCAGCGTTGCGGGCGGGGGGACCTACAATGAGCAGTTCTTC	CSVAGGGTYNEQFF
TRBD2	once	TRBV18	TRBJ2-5	TGTGCCAGCTCACCGGCGGGGGTTCAAGAGACCCAGTACTTC	CASSPAGVQETQYF
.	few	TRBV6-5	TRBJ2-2	TGTGCCAGCACCAAGGTGGGGCTCACCACCGGGGAGCTGTTTTTT	CASTKVGLTTGELFF
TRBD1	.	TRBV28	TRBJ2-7	TGTGCCAGCAGTGCGGGACAGGCGAGCTCCTACGAGCAGTACTTC	CASSAGQASSYEQYF
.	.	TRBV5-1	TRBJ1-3	TGCGCCAGCAGCTTGGATCGTGGAAACACCATATATTTT	CASSLDRGNTIYF
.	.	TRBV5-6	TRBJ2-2	TGTGCCAGCAGCTTGTACGTGGCTGGGGAGCTGTTTTTT	CASSLYVAGELFF
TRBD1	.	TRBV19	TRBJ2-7	TGTGCCAGTAGTCCCCGGGACAGGGTGTCTGAGCAGTACTTC	CASSPRDRVSEQYF
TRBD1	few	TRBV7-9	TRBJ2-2	TGTGCCAGCAGATTGGGACAGGGAGGCACCGGGGAGCTGTTTTTT	CASRLGQGGTGELFF
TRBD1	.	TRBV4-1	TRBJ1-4	TGCGCCAGCAGCCAAGATCCCGGGACAGGCGACCCAACTAATGAAAAACTGTTTTTT	CASSQDPGTGDPTNEKLFF
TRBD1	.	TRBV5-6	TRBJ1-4	TGTGCCAGCAGCACCCGACAGGGTGGCCGTAATGAAAAACTGTTTTTT	CASSTRQGGRNEKLFF
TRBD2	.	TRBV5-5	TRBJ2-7	TGTGCCAGCAGCTTGCGGGGGGGAATAGTGGCCGACGAGCAGTACTTC	CASSLRGGIVADEQYF
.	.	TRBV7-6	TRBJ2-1	TGTGCCAGCAGCTTAGTCCCCCCGTCGGGGGCGGGGGATTACAATGAGCAGTTCTTC	CASSLVPPSGAGDYNEQFF
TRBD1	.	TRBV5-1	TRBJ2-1	TGCGCCAGCAGCCAGGACAGGGTCTCCTACAATGAGCAGTTCTTC	CASSQDRVSYNEQFF
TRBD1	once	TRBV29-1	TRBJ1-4	TGCAGCGTTGAAGAAGCTTACAGGGGAATGGGAAAACTGTTTTTT	CSVEEAYRGMGKLFF
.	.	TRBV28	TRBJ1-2	TGTGCCAGCAGTTTAGGGTCACTAGCCCCTTCGAACTATGGCTACACCTTC	CASSLGSLAPSNYGYTF
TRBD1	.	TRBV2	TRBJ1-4	TGTGCCAGCGGCCGATTCCCGGGACAGAATGAAAAACTGTTTTTT	CASGRFPGQNEKLFF
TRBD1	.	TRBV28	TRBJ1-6	TGTGCCAGCAGCCCCGGGACAGGGGGTTTGAATTCACCCCTCCACTTT	CASSPGTGGLNSPLHF
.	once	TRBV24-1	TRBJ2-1	TGTGCCACCAGCCCTTGGGGGGGGGCTAACAATGAGCAGTTCTTC	CATSPWGGANNEQFF
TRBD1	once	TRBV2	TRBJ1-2	TGTGCCAGCAGGATGGGACAGGGGGCGACTTATGGCTACACCTTC	CASRMGQGATYGYTF
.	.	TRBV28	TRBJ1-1	TGTGCCAGCAGTATGCGCCAGGTGCTCCCGAACACTGAAGCTTTCTTT	CASSMRQVLPNTEAFF
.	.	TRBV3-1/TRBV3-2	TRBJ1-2	TGTGCCAGCAGCCAAGAGAGCAGGCGCCCAGGGGCCTATGGCTACACCTTC	CASSQESRRPGAYGYTF
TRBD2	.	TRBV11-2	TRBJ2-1	TGTGCCAGCAGCCTAAGCGGGGGGCGCTTCTCCTACAATGAGCAGTTCTTC	CASSLSGGRFSYNEQFF
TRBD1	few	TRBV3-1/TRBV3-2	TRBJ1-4	TGTGCCAGCAGCCAATGGACAGGGGATGAAAAACTGTTTTTT	CASSQWTGDEKLFF
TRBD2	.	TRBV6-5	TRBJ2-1	TGTGCCAGCAGTATAATAGCGGGGGGGCCGGTTGAGCAGTTCTTC	CASSIIAGGPVEQFF